Listed here are 19 T cell receptor beta chains from one sample, sequenced in a study of Graves' ophthalmopathy and Graves' hyperthyroidism. RNA transcripts yielded amplified TCR beta CDR3 regions. HTBI primers were employed in first-round RT-PCR, then a second-round multiplex PCR followed. Each CDR3 protein gets one entry after TCRdb re-called the multiplex PCR reads with MiXCR. The sample lists roughly 50,000 distinct CDR3 sequences, 50% occurring once. Sample: peripheral blood. The receptor source for this set is an adult man with Graves' ophthalmopathy.

CDR3 sequence reads: CASSISGTQETQYF. CDR3 nucleotide sequence: TGTGCCAGTAGTATTTCGGGGACGCAAGAGACCCAGTACTTC. The chain employs TRBV19 and TRBJ2-5; D tentatively fits TRBD1 or TRBD2 (5 bases each). Trimming cost V 3 bases and J 2 bases, with 10 bases left between them. The CDR3 totals 14 residues. Looked up from germline, CDR1 is LNHDA and CDR2 is SQIVND (reference sequence).

In regard to this clonotype: At one end the junction does not follow the germline gene, possibly because of a read error. The chain carries TRBV2 and TRBJ1-1, with 7 bases identical to TRBD1. This CDR3 is 13 amino acids long. CDR1 and CDR2 from the germline V gene are SNHLY and FYNNEI. The CDR3 is CASSVQGVTEASF. The CDR3 coding sequence is TGTGCCAGCAGTGTTCAGGGGGTTACTGAAGCTTCCTTT. Complete variable domain (other parts from reference TRBV2 and TRBJ1-1): EPEVTQTPSHQVTQMGQEVILRCVPISNHLYFYWYRQILGQKVEFLVSFYNNEISEKSEIFDDQFSVERPDGSNFTLKIRSTKLEDSAMYFCASSVQGVTEASFGQGTRLTVV.

V gene TRBV20-1 combines with J gene TRBJ1-5; 8 nucleotides line up with TRBD1. This CDR3 region has 15 residues. The ends lost 2 bases at V and 4 bases at J; junction bases unmatched: 7. From germline, CDR1 is DFQATT and CDR2 SNEGSKA (reference sequence). The chain's CDR3 is CSARTGQGGNQPQHF. The CDR3, as DNA: TGCAGTGCTAGAACCGGACAGGGTGGAAATCAGCCCCAGCATTTT.

This clonotype was picked up many times. The chain uses TRBV7-3 and TRBJ2-3; the D is unclear. This CDR3 comprises 15 residues. V lost 6 bases to trimming and J lost 2 bases, with 15 bases between them. The germline gives CDR1 SGHTA, CDR2 FQGTGA. This chain's CDR3 is CASSTPADLTDTQYF. CDR3 nucleotide sequence: TGTGCCAGCAGTACCCCGGCTGACCTCACAGATACGCAGTATTTT.

This clonotype counts as medium-sized. The V call is TRBV10-2, the J call TRBJ1-6; the D is unclear. This CDR3 contains 16 residues. Germline CDR1 WSHSY, CDR2 SAAADI. V lost 3 bases and J 6 bases, leaving 15 bases between the germline ends. CDR3 loop: CASSDQNRLSNSPLHF. CDR3 DNA sequence: TGCGCCAGCAGTGATCAAAACAGACTTTCTAATTCACCCCTCCACTTT.

There are many counts of this clonotype. This chain joins TRBV7-9 and TRBJ1-3, with unresolved D. This CDR3 spans 15 amino acids. Germline lookup yields CDR1 SEHNR and CDR2 FQNEAQ (reference sequence). Deletions cut 5 bases from V and 0 bases from J, with 11 bases between. The CDR3 reads CASSPAHFSGNTIYF. Here the CDR3 DNA reads TGTGCCAGCAGCCCCGCGCACTTCTCTGGAAACACCATATATTTT.

This sequence joins TRBV29-1 and TRBJ2-5; D might be TRBD1 or TRBD2, each matching 5 bases. The germline V and J ends were trimmed by 1 base and 7 bases, with 13 bases remaining between them. Germline-derived CDR1 and CDR2 are SQVTM and ANQGSEA. CDR3 length equals 13 residues. The CDR3 DNA is TGCAGCGTTGAAGCCCCGGGGACGGCGACCCAGTACTTC. This gives the protein CSVEAPGTATQYF.

V is TRBV2 and J is TRBJ2-1, with TRBD2 identical over 8 bases. CDR3 length: 16 residues. Germline V gene lookup returns CDR1 SNHLY and CDR2 FYNNEI. Germline trimming cut 3 bases from V and 1 base from J; bases unmatched to any gene: 5. The CDR3 bases are TGTGCCAGCAGTGACCGGCGGGAGGCATCCTACAATGAGCAGTTCTTC. It translates to CASSDRREASYNEQFF.

V gene TRBV20-1 combines with J gene TRBJ2-1; TRBD1 aligns across 7 bases. The CDR3 is 12 amino acids. The germline V gene encodes CDR1 DFQATT and CDR2 SNEGSKA (reference sequence). The junction had 6 bases not matched to a gene; V was cut back by 7 bases and J by 6 bases. The CDR3 coding sequence is TGCAGTGAACAGGGGATAATCAATGAGCAGTTCTTC. It yields the protein CSEQGIINEQFF.

The sample holds many counts of this clonotype. This rearrangement joins TRBV5-4 to TRBJ2-3; 9 bases line up with TRBD1. This CDR3 is 16 amino acids long. Germline trimming cut 2 bases from V and 3 bases from J; bases unmatched to any gene: 7. The V gene's germline CDR1 is SGHNT and CDR2 YYREEE (reference sequence). Here the CDR3 DNA reads TGTGCCAGCAGCTTACCGGGACAGGGTACAACAGATACGCAGTATTTT. Its protein product is CASSLPGQGTTDTQYF.

V is TRBV7-2 and J is TRBJ2-5; 8 bases map to TRBD1. Germline CDR1 SGHTA, CDR2 FQGNSA. V lost 7 bases to trimming and J lost 0 bases; unmatched junction nucleotides: 7. The CDR3 runs 15 residues. The chain's CDR3 is CASTHRDRNQETQYF. As DNA, the CDR3 is TGTGCCAGCACTCATAGGGACAGGAACCAAGAGACCCAGTACTTC. The entire variable domain, with the rest obtained from reference TRBV7-2 and TRBJ2-5, is as follows: GAGVSQSPSNKVTEKGKDVELRCDPISGHTALYWYRQSLGQGLEFLIYFQGNSAPDKSGLPSDRFSAERTGGSVSTLTIQRTQQEDSAVYLCASTHRDRNQETQYFGPGTRLLVL.

The count of this clonotype is one. Just one base apart from a much larger clone, this may be a read error. This chain joins TRBV28 and TRBJ2-5; the match to TRBD2 covers 9 bases. Germline V gives CDR1 MDHEN, CDR2 SYDVKM. This CDR3 is built from 15 residues. CDR3 sequence: CASSAPGLAGETLYF. CDR3 DNA sequence: TGTGCCAGCAGTGCCCCGGGACTAGCCGGAGAGACCCTGTACTTC.

The genes are TRBV24-1 and TRBJ2-1; D perhaps matches TRBD2 (6 bases). Trimming pared 12 bases from V and 6 bases from J, leaving 20 bases between. The CDR3 has 14 amino acids. Germline CDR1 reads KGHDR; CDR2 reads SFDVKD. CDR3 in DNA: TGTGCCTCCTCCCAGGTGACTAGGCCCAATGAGCAGTTCTTC. This translates into CASSQVTRPNEQFF.

The chain carries TRBV12-3 or TRBV12-4 and TRBJ1-1; D remains unclear. V lost 5 bases to trimming and J lost 4 bases, with 5 bases between them. The CDR3 covers 11 residues. CDR3 nucleotide sequence: TGTGCCAGCAGTGGCGGCACTGAAGCTTTCTTT. This codes for CASSGGTEAFF.

This clonotype was seen ten or more times. The chain links TRBV2 to TRBJ2-3; D tentatively fits TRBD1 or TRBD2 (5 bases each). This CDR3 comprises 14 residues. Germline CDR1 is SNHLY and CDR2 is FYNNEI. V shed 6 bases and J shed 2 bases, with 12 bases lying between them. The CDR3 coding sequence is TGTGCCAGCAGACCGGGGCAGGACACAGATACGCAGTATTTT. It yields the protein CASRPGQDTDTQYF.

The table lists this clonotype with a few counts. The chain combines TRBV7-9 with TRBJ2-2; 11 bases match TRBD2. Germline V gene sequence: CDR1 SEHNR, CDR2 FQNEAQ (reference sequence). The CDR3 has 14 residues. V gave up 11 bases and J gave up 2 bases; unmatched junction bases: 4. The CDR3 protein is CAGGTSGNTGELFF. CDR3 bases: TGTGCCGGGGGGACTAGCGGTAACACCGGGGAGCTGTTTTTT.

In regard to this clonotype: A read error may account for a junction end that differs from germline. The V call is TRBV7-3, the J call TRBJ2-3, with 7 bases matching TRBD2. CDR1 and CDR2 from the germline V gene are SGHTA and FQGTGA. The CDR3 length is 19 residues. In DNA form, the CDR3 reads TGTGCCAGCAGCTTAAGCTTTGGGGTCTCGGGAGGTGAGGGAGATACGCAGTGTTTT. Its translation is CASSLSFGVSGGEGDTQCF.

As to this clonotype: Sequence at one end of the junction differs from germline and may be a read error. The DNA of the CDR3 is TGTGCCAGCGGTTACGTAACTAGCGGTACCTACGAGCAGTACTTC. Its translation: CASGYVTSGTYEQYF. V and J are TRBV6-6 and TRBJ2-7; 8 positions match TRBD2. Per the germline V gene, CDR1 is MNHNY and CDR2 is SVGAGI (reference sequence). The length of the CDR3 is 15 residues.

This clonotype is classed as medium-sized. The chain combines TRBV7-6 with TRBJ2-7; D may be TRBD2 (5 bases). Germline V gene lookup returns CDR1 SGHVS and CDR2 FNYEAQ. The V end lost 2 bases, the J end lost 3 bases, and 14 bases lay between the germline ends. The CDR3 has 15 residues. The CDR3 coding sequence is TGTGCCAGCAGCTTATCTTCCCTAGCTGTCTACGAGCAGTACTTC. Its translation is CASSLSSLAVYEQYF.